A single sample gave rise to the 21 T cell receptor beta chains below, sequenced in a study of OX40 agonist ivuxolimab in advanced cancers. TCRdb's table, derived via immunoSEQ multiplex PCR, lists solely in-frame clones and lacks some. Altogether tens of thousands of clones are present, about nine tenths being singletons, with the ten largest covering about 5.1%. The sequencing used CD4+ or CD8+ T cells sorted from blood, collected in a trial of the OX40 agonist ivuxolimab. These receptors originate from an adult with an advanced solid tumor such as melanoma, head and neck, liver or kidney cancer.

The chain carries TRBV11-2 and TRBJ1-2; D not certain. The V end was cut by 4 bases, the J end by 3 bases, with 6 bases between. Germline V lookup: CDR1 SGHAT, CDR2 FQNNGV. This CDR3 is 12 amino acids long. Written as DNA, the CDR3 is TGTGCCAGCAGCTCAGATCACTATGGCTACACCTTC. This translates into CASSSDHYGYTF.

This clone was picked up a small number of times. The rearrangement uses TRBV19 and TRBJ1-4; D not resolved. Germline CDR1 and CDR2: LNHDA and SQIVND (reference sequence). The CDR3 runs to 11 residues. The ends were cut back, 5 bases at V and 7 bases at J, with 5 bases in the middle. The CDR3 reads CASSVREKLFF. The CDR3 DNA follows: TGTGCCAGTAGTGTTCGTGAAAAACTGTTTTTT.

The CDR3 spells CASSEFGREKAFF. The CDR3 DNA reads TGTGCCAGCAGTGAATTCGGCAGGGAGAAAGCTTTCTTT. The chain has TRBV6-1 and TRBJ1-1; D perhaps matches TRBD1 (5 bases). Per germline, CDR1 MNHNS and CDR2 SASEGT. This CDR3 region has 13 residues. V shed 2 bases and J shed 9 bases, with 13 bases lying between them.

Only one count was recorded for this clone. The chain recombines TRBV28 with TRBJ2-1, with 8 bases lining up with TRBD1. CDR1 is MDHEN and CDR2 is SYDVKM in the germline V gene. This CDR3 has 15 amino acids. J lost 6 bases, V lost 8 bases, and 12 bases had no gene match. The DNA for the CDR3 is TGTGCCAGCGGCGCTCAGGGGGCGCCGGGCAATGAGCAGTTCTTC. Translated: CASGAQGAPGNEQFF.

The rearrangement joins TRBV2 to TRBJ1-2, with 9 nucleotides matching TRBD1. Germline-derived CDR1 and CDR2 are SNHLY and FYNNEI. The V segment lost 4 bases and the J segment 5 bases; nucleotides outside the gene matches: 8. This CDR3 is 15 amino acids long. CDR3 nucleotides: TGTGCCAGCAGTGGCCCGGGACAGGGTCGGTATGGCTACACCTTC. It specifies CASSGPGQGRYGYTF.

V is TRBV7-9 and J is TRBJ2-7; no firm D call. Trimming left V 5 bases short and J 3 bases short, with 11 bases between. This CDR3 region has 13 residues. Germline V gene data show CDR1 as SEHNR and CDR2 as FQNEAQ (reference sequence). The CDR3 DNA reads TGTGCCAGCAGCCCCGGGTCCAACTACGAGCAGTACTTC. Translating gives CASSPGSNYEQYF.

The chain is built from TRBV28 and TRBJ2-5, with a possible D match to TRBD1 (6 bases). V lost 2 bases and J lost 4, with 11 bases in between. This CDR3 is 14 amino acids long. CDR1 is MDHEN and CDR2 is SYDVKM in the germline V gene. The CDR3: CASSLTGYRETQYF. Written as DNA, the CDR3 is TGTGCCAGCAGTTTAACAGGGTACCGAGAGACCCAGTACTTC.

This chain uses TRBV4-2 with TRBJ1-5, with D possibly being TRBD1 (6 bases). V lost 4 bases, J lost 0 bases, and 10 bases lay in between. The germline V gene has CDR1 LGHNA and CDR2 YNFKEQ. There are 15 residues in the CDR3. Here the CDR3 reads CASSPHRDSNQPQHF. As DNA, the CDR3 is TGTGCCAGCAGCCCCCACAGGGATAGCAATCAGCCCCAGCATTTT.

The chain uses TRBV5-1 and TRBJ2-7, with 15 bases aligning to TRBD2. V shed 2 bases and J 5 bases; nucleotides not matched to a gene: 8. This CDR3 comprises 17 residues. Per the germline V gene, CDR1 is SGHRS and CDR2 is YFSETQ. In nucleotides, the CDR3 is TGCGCCAGCAGCTTACCCGGACTAGCGGGAGGGTATGACGAGCAGTACTTC. Its translation is CASSLPGLAGGYDEQYF.

This clone was picked up one time. The genes are TRBV30 and TRBJ1-4; D gene uncertain. Germline lookup yields CDR1 GTSNPN and CDR2 SVGIG (reference sequence). The CDR3 is 14 residues long. Trimming removed 5 bases at V and 7 bases at J, with 17 bases between. CDR3 region: CAWGPGLGFEKLFF. CDR3 DNA: TGTGCCTGGGGGCCGGGTTTGGGCTTTGAAAAACTGTTTTTT. The variable domain in full, completed from reference TRBV30 and TRBJ1-4, reads SQTIHQWPATLVQPVGSPLSLECTVEGTSNPNLYWYRQAAGRGLQLLFYSVGIGQISSEVPQNLSASRPQDRQFILSSKKLLLSDSGFYLCAWGPGLGFEKLFFGSGTQLSVL.

The CDR3 is CASRNHGGDQPQHF. Written as DNA, the CDR3 is TGTGCCAGCAGAAATCACGGGGGGGATCAGCCCCAGCATTTT. The chain links TRBV6-6 to TRBJ1-5, with a weak D call TRBD1 (5 bases). CDR1 is MNHNY, CDR2 SVGAGI, per germline (reference sequence). The ends were cut back, 6 bases at V and 5 bases at J, with 14 bases in the middle. This CDR3 has 14 residues.

This chain links TRBV7-2 with TRBJ2-7; 10 positions match TRBD2. Germline V lookup: CDR1 SGHTA, CDR2 FQGNSA. With V trimmed by 7 bases and J by 6 bases, 6 bases remained unmatched. CDR3 length equals 13 residues. CDR3 loop: CASTERLAGEQYF. The CDR3, as DNA: TGTGCCAGCACCGAGCGACTAGCGGGCGAGCAGTACTTC. Using reference TRBV7-2 and TRBJ2-7 for the parts outside the CDR3, the full variable domain is GAGVSQSPSNKVTEKGKDVELRCDPISGHTALYWYRQSLGQGLEFLIYFQGNSAPDKSGLPSDRFSAERTGGSVSTLTIQRTQQEDSAVYLCASTERLAGEQYFGPGTRLTVT.

The rearrangement links TRBV19 to TRBJ2-7; D gene ambiguous. CDR1 is LNHDA and CDR2 is SQIVND in the germline V gene (reference sequence). This CDR3 region has 13 residues. V lost 0 bases and J 4 bases, leaving 7 bases between the germline ends. In nucleotides, the CDR3 is TGTGCCAGTAGTATAGATCACAGTTACGAGCAGTACTTC. This codes for CASSIDHSYEQYF.

The rearrangement joins TRBV5-1 to TRBJ1-4, with 7 bases identical to TRBD1. The CDR3 runs to 18 residues. Germline V lookup: CDR1 SGHRS, CDR2 YFSETQ. Trimming cost V 4 bases and J 3 bases; bases outside gene matches: 15. CDR3 DNA: TGCGCCAGCAGCGCGGGACAGCTAACCGGGATGGCTAATGAAAAACTGTTTTTT. It specifies CASSAGQLTGMANEKLFF. The entire variable domain, with the rest obtained from reference TRBV5-1 and TRBJ1-4, is as follows: KAGVTQTPRYLIKTRGQQVTLSCSPISGHRSVSWYQQTPGQGLQFLFEYFSETQRNKGNFPGRFSGRQFSNSRSEMNVSTLELGDSALYLCASSAGQLTGMANEKLFFGSGTQLSVL.

The chain uses TRBV2 and TRBJ2-5, with 9 bases lining up with TRBD1. There are 15 residues in the CDR3. Germline V CDR1 and CDR2: SNHLY, FYNNEI. After removal of 2 bases from V and 9 bases from J, the junction contained 10 bases not matched to a gene. CDR3 nucleotides: TGTGCCAGCAGTGAACGGGACAGGGAGCAGGGGGCCCAGTACTTC. It specifies CASSERDREQGAQYF.

The genes are TRBV5-1 and TRBJ2-3; D call uncertain. The CDR3 runs 16 residues. Trimming took 0 bases from V and 3 from J, leaving 14 bases between them. Germline lookup yields CDR1 SGHRS and CDR2 YFSETQ. CDR3 sequence (DNA): TGCGCCAGCAGCTTGGCCAGCTTGGGGAATACAGATACGCAGTATTTT. Translated: CASSLASLGNTDTQYF.

V is TRBV30 and J is TRBJ1-2; unclear D gene. Trimming left V 3 bases short and J 2 bases short, with 13 bases between. CDR3 length: 14 residues. Germline V CDR1 and CDR2: GTSNPN, SVGIG (reference sequence). This CDR3 reads CAWRRGGGNYGYTF. The DNA of the CDR3 is TGTGCCTGGAGGAGAGGCGGAGGAAACTATGGCTACACCTTC.

This clone has only a few counts. The V gene is TRBV7-9, the J gene TRBJ1-6; 7 nucleotides line up with TRBD1. In germline, CDR1 is SEHNR, CDR2 FQNEAQ (reference sequence). The length of the CDR3 is 17 residues. J gave up 10 bases and V 4 bases, and 16 bases lay outside the gene matches. In DNA, the CDR3 is TGTGCCAGCAGCTCAAGAAACAGGGGAGAGGGCAGCTCACCCCTCCACTTT. It translates to CASSSRNRGEGSSPLHF.

The chain recombines TRBV12-5 with TRBJ2-7; TRBD2 matches 7 bases. This CDR3 is built from 14 residues. CDR1 LGHNT and CDR2 FRNRAP come from the germline V gene. V lost 4 bases to trimming and J lost 4 bases; unmatched junction nucleotides: 7. The CDR3 spells CASGWASGNYEQYF. CDR3 nucleotide sequence: TGTGCTAGTGGTTGGGCTAGCGGAAATTACGAGCAGTACTTC.

The chain couples TRBV6-4 to TRBJ2-3, with 8 bases that match TRBD2. This CDR3 region has 15 residues. V lost 6 bases to trimming and J lost 2 bases; unmatched junction nucleotides: 7. CDR1 MRHNA and CDR2 SNTAGT come from the germline V gene. The CDR3 protein is CASSQRGGLTDTQYF. The CDR3 region has the DNA TGTGCCAGCAGCCAACGGGGGGGGCTCACAGATACGCAGTATTTT.

V is TRBV15 and J is TRBJ1-1; TRBD1 matches at 9 bases. After removal of 5 bases from V and 3 bases from J, the junction contained 4 bases not matched to a gene. Per germline, CDR1 LNHNV and CDR2 YYDKDF (reference sequence). The CDR3 consists of 14 residues. CDR3 DNA sequence: TGTGCCACCAGCGGGGACAGGGTAGACACTGAAGCTTTCTTT. It encodes CATSGDRVDTEAFF.